This T cell receptor beta chain is from a study of blood T cells in healthy people across ages. V lost 5 bases to trimming and J lost 2 bases; unmatched junction nucleotides: 6. Germline V gene data show CDR1 as DFQATT and CDR2 as SNEGSKA (reference sequence). The CDR3 is 16 amino acids. A sample-barcoded 5' primer and a J-beta primer mix were used in a second PCR of roughly 7 to 11 cycles. From each sample, at least 3 million paired-end reads containing CDR3 were obtained. Each CDR3 protein gets one entry after TCRdb re-called the 5' RACE reads with MiXCR. The sample contains roughly 680,000 distinct CDR3 sequences, 49% of which appear only once. Worth noting for this clonotype: The antigen is unknown.

Findings of the study overall: Compared with aged donors, long-lived donors showed fewer expanded clones, suggesting selection. As naive T cell percentage varied, TCR beta diversity correlated strongly with it. It was not known whether donors were CMV positive (a possible confounder of expanded clonotype changes).

The receptor was derived from an older woman in good health. Sequencing input: blood. The rearrangement links TRBV20-1 to TRBJ2-7, with 16 bases that match TRBD2. The CDR3 reads CSAAGTSGRVTYEQYF. The CDR3 DNA reads TGCAGTGCTGCCGGGACTAGCGGGAGGGTAACCTACGAGCAGTACTTC.